One and the same sample provided the 7 T cell receptor beta chains below, sequenced in a study of blood T cell repertoires in COVID-19. Here immunoSEQ multiplex PCR was the method, and the copy in TCRdb shows in-frame clones only, minus some. The table has more than 3,000 clones, 76% seen once. The sequenced sample consisted of peripheral blood. The origin of the receptors is a human donor in a cohort sampled during active COVID-19.

The J gene is TRBJ2-3, the V gene TRBV6-6, with TRBD2 matching 8 bases. Germline CDR1 MNHNY, CDR2 SVGAGI (reference sequence). The CDR3 runs to 15 residues. V lost 6 bases, J lost 3 bases, and 8 bases stayed unmatched. The CDR3 DNA follows: TGTGCCAGCAGGGAAGGGACTAGGGAAACAGATACGCAGTATTTT. Its translation is CASREGTRETDTQYF.

V is TRBV7-9 and J is TRBJ2-3, with TRBD1 matching over 12 bases. J was trimmed by 5 bases and V by 0 bases; bases with no gene match: 6. Per germline, CDR1 SEHNR and CDR2 FQNEAQ (reference sequence). The CDR3 covers 17 residues. CDR3 region: CASSLARDRGLEDTQYF. As DNA, the CDR3 is TGTGCCAGCAGCTTAGCGAGGGACAGGGGGCTAGAAGATACGCAGTATTTT.

The V call is TRBV19, the J call TRBJ1-3; a possible D gene is TRBD1 (6 bases). CDR1 and CDR2 (germline): LNHDA, SQIVND (reference sequence). This CDR3 has 14 amino acids. Trimming pared 7 bases from V and 1 base from J, leaving 11 bases between. CDR3 nucleotide sequence: TGTGCCAGTACCTCGACAGGTTCTGGAAACACCATATATTTT. As protein: CASTSTGSGNTIYF.

This chain joins TRBV7-6 and TRBJ2-5; 12 bases agree with TRBD1. The CDR3 spans 15 residues. Germline V gene data show CDR1 as SGHVS and CDR2 as FNYEAQ. Trimming removed 8 bases from V and 6 bases from J; junction bases left unmatched: 10. The CDR3, as DNA: TGTGCCAGCGCTAGGCGGGGACAGGGGGCGAAGACCCAGTACTTC. Translating gives CASARRGQGAKTQYF. Using reference TRBV7-6 and TRBJ2-5 for the parts outside the CDR3, the full variable domain is GAGVSQSPRYKVTKRGQDVALRCDPISGHVSLYWYRQALGQGPEFLTYFNYEAQQDKSGLPNDRFSAERPEGSISTLTIQRTEQRDSAMYRCASARRGQGAKTQYFGPGTRLLVL.

This rearrangement joins TRBV28 to TRBJ2-5, with 8 bases fitting TRBD1. The CDR3 totals 16 residues. Germline CDR1 and CDR2: MDHEN and SYDVKM. Trimming took 3 bases from V and 4 from J; bases not matched to a gene: 10. DNA for the CDR3: TGTGCCAGCAGTTTGCAGGGACAGGTGGTGGTAGAGACCCAGTACTTC. Protein: CASSLQGQVVVETQYF.

V usage is TRBV4-1 and J usage is TRBJ2-6; no firm D call. CDR1 is MGHRA, CDR2 YSYEKL, per germline. This CDR3 region has 16 residues. V was cut by 0 bases and J by 1 base, with 7 bases left in between. The CDR3 is CASSQDEASGANVLTF. CDR3 DNA: TGCGCCAGCAGCCAAGATGAAGCTTCTGGGGCCAACGTCCTGACTTTC.

V gene TRBV29-1 combines with J gene TRBJ2-2; 8 bases align to TRBD2. V lost 8 bases and J lost 5; bases outside the gene matches: 4. Looked up from germline, CDR1 is SQVTM and CDR2 is ANQGSEA. This CDR3 has 12 residues. CDR3 bases: TGCAGCTCCCGGGGGGGGACCGGGGAGCTGTTTTTT. Residues: CSSRGGTGELFF.